Listed here are 23 T cell receptor beta chains from one sample, sequenced in a study of blood T cell repertoires in COVID-19. Sequencing was performed with immunoSEQ multiplex PCR; in TCRdb, only in-frame clones are kept and a portion is missing. The data hold approximately 250,000 clones, with 85% to 90% observed a single time. Input material: PBMCs or T cells enriched from blood (not recorded which). These receptors were collected from a woman aged 30 to 39 who had recovered from COVID-19.

The V gene is TRBV7-2, the J gene TRBJ1-3; D is perhaps TRBD1 (6 bases). CDR1 and CDR2 from the germline V gene are SGHTA and FQGNSA. CDR3 size: 16 residues. Trimming took off 1 base at V and 0 bases at J, with 10 bases between the two ends. CDR3 sequence reads: CASSLEGTSSGNTIYF. The DNA of the CDR3 is TGTGCCAGCAGCTTAGAGGGGACAAGCTCTGGAAACACCATATATTTT.

The chain uses TRBV19 and TRBJ2-3, with D possibly TRBD2 on 5 matching bases. Per the germline V gene, CDR1 is LNHDA and CDR2 is SQIVND (reference sequence). Between the trimmed V and J ends, which lost 7 bases and 8 bases, there was a span of 10 bases. The CDR3 extends over 11 amino acids. The CDR3: CASTTGSTQYF. Written as DNA, the CDR3 is TGTGCCAGTACGACGGGGTCTACGCAGTATTTT.

The chain carries TRBV19 and TRBJ1-2, with D possibly matching TRBD1 (6 bases). In germline, CDR1 is LNHDA, CDR2 SQIVND (reference sequence). This CDR3 comprises 15 residues. Trimming removed 6 bases from V and 3 bases from J, with 17 bases in between. CDR3 sequence reads: CASRREPQGYYGYTF. DNA of the CDR3: TGTGCCAGTAGGCGCGAGCCACAGGGATACTATGGCTACACCTTC.

This clone has a handful of counts. The chain links TRBV3-1 (or the pseudogene TRBV3-2) to TRBJ2-1; 14 bases match TRBD2. Unmatched junction bases numbered 8, after V lost 4 bases and J lost 9 bases. The germline gives CDR1 LGHDT, CDR2 YNNKEL (reference sequence). CDR3 length: 16 residues. The CDR3, as DNA: TGTGCCAGCAGCCCAGCGGGACTAGCGGGAGCGGGTGAGCAGTTCTTC. It is translated as CASSPAGLAGAGEQFF.

The V and J genes are TRBV27 and TRBJ2-1; D remains unclear. This CDR3 region has 17 residues. The V end was cut by 7 bases, the J end by 2 bases, with 21 bases between. Germline CDR1 is MNHEY and CDR2 is SMNVEV (reference sequence). This CDR3 is CASTPASYPSTYNEQFF. Here the CDR3 DNA reads TGTGCCAGCACTCCCGCCTCCTACCCTTCTACCTACAATGAGCAGTTCTTC.

This clone was detected only once. The chain combines TRBV6-2 or TRBV6-3 with TRBJ2-7; 7 nucleotides line up with TRBD1. Per the germline V gene, CDR1 is MNHEY and CDR2 is SVGEGT. The junction had 11 bases not matched to a gene; V was cut back by 6 bases and J by 0 bases. The CDR3 covers 16 residues. CDR3 protein: CASSPKGGIGSYEQYF. CDR3 DNA: TGTGCCAGCAGCCCTAAAGGGGGCATTGGCTCCTACGAGCAGTACTTC.

The chain links TRBV6-2 or TRBV6-3 to TRBJ2-5, with D possibly TRBD2 on 5 matching bases. This CDR3 comprises 12 residues. V was cut by 2 bases and J by 8 bases, with 9 bases left in between. Germline CDR1 is MNHEY and CDR2 is SVGEGT. This CDR3 reads CASSYPSGTQYF. The CDR3 DNA is TGTGCCAGCAGTTACCCGAGCGGAACCCAGTACTTC.

The DNA of the CDR3 is TGCGCCAGCAGCTTGGAGCAGGAAACGGGGGCCAACGTCCTGACTTTC. Its translation is CASSLEQETGANVLTF. J is TRBJ2-6 and V is TRBV5-1; D is unclear. V dropped 0 bases and J dropped 4 bases, with 11 bases sitting between them. Germline CDR1 SGHRS, CDR2 YFSETQ. The CDR3 is made up of 16 amino acids.

The chain is built from TRBV5-4 and TRBJ1-2; D unclear. The CDR3 spans 12 residues. V lost 2 bases and J lost 4, with 6 bases in between. Germline assignment: CDR1 SGHNT and CDR2 YYREEE (reference sequence). The CDR3 protein is CASSFGSYGYTF. The CDR3 DNA reads as TGTGCCAGCAGCTTCGGGAGCTATGGCTACACCTTC.

The chain couples TRBV14 to TRBJ1-6, with a tentative D call TRBD1 (6 bases). Germline assignment: CDR1 SGHDN and CDR2 FVKESK. V gave up 1 base and J gave up 5 bases, with 12 bases separating them. The CDR3 sequence is 16 residues long. In DNA, the CDR3 is TGTGCCAGCAGCCAAGTACAGGGAGCACATAATTCACCCCTCCACTTT. The encoded protein is CASSQVQGAHNSPLHF.

Of note for this clone: At one of its ends the junction is not consistent with the germline gene, which may arise from a read error. The J gene is TRBJ2-4, the V gene TRBV4-1; TRBD2 aligns across 9 bases. This CDR3 is 13 amino acids long. CDR1 and CDR2 from the germline V gene are MGHRA and YSYEKL. The CDR3 region is CASSLNILAGPNF. In DNA form, the CDR3 reads TGCGCCAGCAGCCTAAACATACTAGCGGGCCCAAACTTC.

This sequence joins TRBV7-6 and TRBJ1-4; D is unclear. The V gene's germline CDR1 is SGHVS and CDR2 FNYEAQ. The CDR3 is 14 amino acids. The V and J ends lost 4 bases and 0 bases respectively, with 6 bases between them. CDR3 loop: CASSYRATNEKLFF. The CDR3 DNA reads as TGTGCCAGCAGCTATCGGGCAACTAATGAAAAACTGTTTTTT.

The chain links TRBV29-1 to TRBJ1-2; 9 nucleotides align to TRBD1. Germline V gives CDR1 SQVTM, CDR2 ANQGSEA. V was clipped by 7 bases and J by 3 bases; unmatched bases: 9. CDR3 length: 14 residues. The DNA of the CDR3 is TGCAGCGCCCCGACAGGGGGAAATTACTATGGCTACACCTTC. Amino acid sequence: CSAPTGGNYYGYTF.

The chain couples TRBV12-3 or TRBV12-4 to TRBJ2-2; D unclear. This CDR3 contains 13 residues. V lost 4 bases and J lost 1, with 4 bases in between. The CDR3 sequence: CASSSVNTGELFF. The CDR3, as DNA: TGTGCCAGCAGTTCCGTGAACACCGGGGAGCTGTTTTTT.

V usage is TRBV28 and J usage is TRBJ1-5; tentative D call: TRBD1 (5 bases). Trimming pared 6 bases from V and 6 bases from J, leaving 18 bases between. This CDR3 has 15 residues. Germline CDR1 is MDHEN and CDR2 is SYDVKM. The CDR3 protein is CASSGTSTSFQPQHF. The CDR3 DNA reads TGTGCCAGCAGCGGGACTTCGACGTCTTTTCAGCCCCAGCATTTT. Together with reference TRBV28 and TRBJ1-5, the CDR3 gives the full variable domain: DVKVTQSSRYLVKRTGEKVFLECVQDMDHENMFWYRQDPGLGLRLIYFSYDVKMKEKGDIPEGYSVSREKKERFSLILESASTNQTSMYLCASSGTSTSFQPQHFGDGTRLSIL.

This clone showed up just a few times. The chain recombines TRBV5-6 with TRBJ1-2; 7 bases are a match to TRBD1. Germline lookup yields CDR1 SGHDT and CDR2 YYEEEE. With V trimmed by 4 bases and J by 4 bases, 13 bases remained unmatched. The CDR3 totals 16 residues. Here the CDR3 DNA reads TGTGCCAGCAGCCAGGGGGACAGTCGGTCTGGCTATGGCTACACCTTC. This translates into CASSQGDSRSGYGYTF.

V gene TRBV30 combines with J gene TRBJ1-5, with D uncertain. Germline values: CDR1 GTSNPN, CDR2 SVGIG (reference sequence). V gave up 1 base and J gave up 9 bases, with 13 bases separating them. The CDR3 contains 13 residues. CDR3 coding DNA: TGTGCCTGGAGTGGGGCATGGAAAGGGCCCCAGCATTTT. Protein sequence: CAWSGAWKGPQHF.

This clone was recorded only once. The chain uses TRBV3-1 (or the pseudogene TRBV3-2) and TRBJ2-4; D not certain. Deletions cut 2 bases from V and 0 bases from J, with 8 bases between. The CDR3 covers 15 residues. CDR1 is LGHDT and CDR2 is YNNKEL in the germline V gene (reference sequence). For the CDR3, the DNA is TGTGCCAGCAGCCAACCTACCCTAGCCAAAAACATTCAGTACTTC. Its protein is CASSQPTLAKNIQYF.

The chain employs TRBV5-4 and TRBJ1-2, with 7 bases matching TRBD1. Trimming took 1 base from V and 0 from J; bases not matched to a gene: 9. CDR1 and CDR2 (germline): SGHNT, YYREEE (reference sequence). The CDR3 has 17 amino acids. The CDR3 protein is CASSLWSQGHTNYGYTF. CDR3 sequence (DNA): TGTGCCAGCAGCTTGTGGTCACAGGGGCACACTAACTATGGCTACACCTTC.

CDR3 bases: TGTGCCATCAGTGGACAGGGTGAAGAGACTGAAGCTTTCTTT. Encoded protein: CAISGQGEETEAFF. This chain uses TRBV10-3 with TRBJ1-1; 7 bases match TRBD1. From germline, CDR1 is ENHRY and CDR2 SYGVKD. CDR3 length: 14 amino acids. The J segment lost 5 bases and the V segment lost 4 bases, leaving 7 bases of the junction unmatched.

This clone was seen many times. The rearrangement uses TRBV13 and TRBJ2-1; 14 bases are a match to TRBD2. V dropped 0 bases and J dropped 1; count of bases not matched to a gene: 11. From germline, CDR1 is PRHDT and CDR2 FYEKMQ (reference sequence). The CDR3 loop spans 21 amino acids. In DNA, the CDR3 is TGTGCCAGCAGCTTAGGGTTCCCGGGACTAGCGGGAGTCGGGTCCTACAATGAGCAGTTCTTC. Its protein is CASSLGFPGLAGVGSYNEQFF.

The genes are TRBV18 and TRBJ1-3; D is unclear. The CDR3 is made up of 14 amino acids. V shed 0 bases and J shed 4 bases, with 7 bases lying between them. CDR1 and CDR2 (germline): KGHSH, LQKENI. This CDR3 reads CASSPPYGGNTIYF. As DNA, the CDR3 is TGTGCCAGCTCACCACCGTATGGCGGAAACACCATATATTTT.

The gene calls are TRBV20-1 and TRBJ2-5; D is ambiguous. V was trimmed by 4 bases and J by 5 bases, leaving 8 bases between them. CDR1 is DFQATT, CDR2 SNEGSKA, per germline (reference sequence). This CDR3 is built from 11 residues. CDR3 coding DNA: TGCAGTGCTAAGCCTCTGGAGACCCAGTACTTC. It yields the protein CSAKPLETQYF.